The rows below give T cell receptor beta chains drawn from one sample of a study of blood T cells in healthy people across ages. TCRdb recomputed calls from the 5' RACE reads with MiXCR, one row per CDR3 protein. The sample holds about 1,800,000 distinct CDR3 sequences; roughly 30% are singletons and the top ten take 7.7%. The sample comprised blood. The receptor set was obtained from a woman aged 30 to 39 in good health. The CDR3 runs from the conserved cysteine through the conserved F or W. A D gene is named only where the DNA matches it firmly. Size is omitted from some rows. Given values are once, few, many or a class for expanded clones.

J	V	size	D	CDR3	DNA
TRBJ2-1	TRBV20-1	NA	NA	CSASRGANNLGEQFF	TGCAGTGCTAGCCGGGGGGCTAATAACTTAGGGGAGCAGTTCTTC
TRBJ2-4	TRBV7-2	NA	NA	CASSLVGGENIQYF	TGTGCCAGCAGCTTAGTGGGGGGCGAAAACATTCAGTACTTC
TRBJ2-1	TRBV20-1	NA	TRBD2	CSARTRSEQFF	TGCAGTGCCAGGACTAGATCTGAGCAGTTCTTC
TRBJ1-6	TRBV4-1	NA	NA	CASSQDLGGKGPAPLHF	TGCGCCAGCAGCCAAGATCTCGGGGGAAAAGGCCCCGCACCCCTCCACTTT
TRBJ2-6	TRBV24-1	few	NA	CATSTGAGLQDSSGANVLTF	TGTGCCACCAGTACAGGTGCGGGGCTGCAAGATAGCTCTGGGGCCAACGTCCTGACTTTC
TRBJ2-4	TRBV5-6	few	NA	CASSLLTGGAKNIQYF	TGTGCCAGCAGCTTGTTGACAGGTGGGGCCAAAAACATTCAGTACTTC
TRBJ2-2	TRBV20-1	NA	NA	CSARDPLQGITGELFF	TGCAGTGCTAGAGATCCCCTCCAGGGAATTACCGGGGAGCTGTTTTTT
TRBJ2-5	TRBV29-1	NA	NA	CSVDTSWTAQETQYF	TGCAGCGTTGACACTTCATGGACAGCTCAAGAGACCCAGTACTTC
TRBJ2-2	TRBV28	NA	NA	CAGSRGGWTGELFF	TGTGCCGGCAGCCGCGGAGGTTGGACCGGGGAGCTGTTTTTT
TRBJ2-7	TRBV2	NA	NA	CASSESAIGQGNEQYF	TGTGCCAGCAGTGAATCGGCGATCGGCCAGGGGAACGAGCAGTACTTC
TRBJ1-2	TRBV29-1	NA	NA	CSVDSPRTYGYTF	TGCAGCGTTGACTCCCCGAGGACCTATGGCTACACCTTC
TRBJ1-5	TRBV27	NA	NA	CASSVYGVQPQHF	TGTGCCAGCAGTGTTTATGGGGTCCAGCCCCAGCATTTT
TRBJ1-2	TRBV2	few	NA	CASTISPYQGSRGYTF	TGTGCCAGCACAATTTCCCCATACCAGGGATCACGGGGCTACACCTTC
TRBJ2-7	TRBV5-1	NA	NA	CANSLASGSYEQYF	TGCGCCAACAGCTTGGCCTCAGGGTCCTACGAGCAGTACTTC
TRBJ1-2	TRBV6-5	NA	NA	CASSYSGSYTF	TGTGCCAGCAGTTACTCGGGAAGCTACACCTTC
TRBJ2-1	TRBV7-2	few	TRBD2	CASSLIAGYYNEQFF	TGTGCCAGCAGCTTAATAGCGGGCTACTACAATGAGCAGTTCTTC
TRBJ2-5	TRBV5-6	NA	TRBD2	CASSLVRAGGETQYF	TGTGCCAGCAGCTTGGTACGTGCGGGGGGGGAGACCCAGTACTTC
TRBJ2-7	TRBV6-2/TRBV6-3	few	NA	CASIGDSHEQYF	TGTGCCAGCATAGGAGATTCCCACGAGCAGTACTTC
TRBJ2-3	TRBV5-1	few	NA	CASSLLARGTDTQYF	TGCGCCAGCAGCTTGTTGGCCCGAGGCACAGATACGCAGTATTTT
TRBJ2-6	TRBV20-1	many	NA	CSARSPGDIANVLTF	TGCAGTGCTAGAAGTCCCGGCGATATAGCCAACGTCCTGACTTTC
TRBJ2-1	TRBV9	many	NA	CASSARGGYNEQFF	TGTGCCAGCAGTGCCAGGGGCGGGTACAATGAGCAGTTCTTC
TRBJ1-4	TRBV12-3/TRBV12-4	few	NA	CASSFGGRKLFF	TGTGCCAGCAGTTTCGGGGGGCGTAAACTGTTTTTT
TRBJ2-2	TRBV5-1	few	TRBD2	CASLPGLAGTGELFF	TGCGCCAGCCTCCCGGGACTAGCGGGAACCGGGGAGCTGTTTTTT
TRBJ1-3	TRBV2	many	TRBD1	CASSMPGTASGNTIYF	TGTGCCAGCAGTATGCCTGGGACAGCCTCTGGAAACACCATATATTTT
TRBJ1-4	TRBV25-1	few	NA	CASRTINEKLFF	TGTGCCAGCCGCACGATCAATGAAAAACTGTTTTTT
TRBJ2-7	TRBV28	many	TRBD2	CASYSGGAGTLHEQYF	TGTGCCAGCTATTCGGGGGGAGCGGGGACTCTCCACGAGCAGTACTTC
TRBJ1-4	TRBV12-3/TRBV12-4	NA	NA	CASRAPANEKLFF	TGTGCCAGCAGGGCTCCGGCCAATGAAAAACTGTTTTTT
TRBJ2-7	TRBV12-3/TRBV12-4	NA	TRBD1	CASSKYSRGLLPLYEQYF	TGTGCCAGCAGTAAGTACTCCAGGGGGCTCTTACCTCTCTACGAGCAGTACTTC
TRBJ2-2	TRBV2	NA	TRBD2	CASSELVAGTGELFF	TGTGCCAGCAGTGAGTTGGTAGCGGGGACCGGGGAGCTGTTTTTT